Sequencing of this T cell receptor beta chain was carried out in a study of response to subunit inactivated influenza vaccine. Study-wide results and limits: Authors suggested each seasonal influenza vaccination recruits few new T cells.

Comment on this clonotype: The antigen is undetermined.

TCRdb reprocessed the RT-PCR reads via MiXCR and lists one record per CDR3 protein. The sample gives fewer than 750,000 distinct CDR3 sequences, around 13% of which show up once; over 8.5% is in the top ten. V lost 5 bases, J lost 5 bases, and 5 bases stayed unmatched. The CDR3 is made up of 15 amino acids. The sequences come from PBMCs from blood, collected about 12 days after vaccination. This chain uses TRBV12-3 or TRBV12-4 with TRBJ2-5; 13 bases are a match to TRBD2. The receptor comes from a man aged 45 to 65 who received an inactivated influenza vaccine. Written as DNA, the CDR3 is TGTGCCAGCAGTCCCCTACTAGCGGGAGGGGAGACCCAGTACTTC. Translating it yields CASSPLLAGGETQYF.